This T cell receptor (beta chain) derives from a study of blood T cells in healthy people across ages. On the study more broadly: About one barcoded beta molecule per two T cells was the capture yield of template switching.

This clonotype was seen ten or more times. Alongside a J-beta primer mix, a sample-barcoded 5' primer served in a second PCR lasting roughly 6 to 11 cycles. TCRdb fed the 5' RACE reads into MiXCR, producing one record per CDR3 protein. This sample yields just under 750,000 distinct CDR3 sequences, of which about 20% are seen a single time; approximately 20% belongs to the top ten. CDR1 KGHSH and CDR2 LQKENI come from the germline V gene. The CDR3 contains 14 residues. The receptor comes from an older man in good health. J is TRBJ2-1 and V is TRBV18; 9 nucleotides align to TRBD1. The better agreement between TRBJ2-7 and the DNA end casts doubt on the J call. Material: blood. CDR3 nucleotide sequence: TGTGCCAGCTCACCACGGGGACAGGGCTACGAGCAGTACTTC. As protein: CASSPRGQGYEQYF.